The T cell receptor beta chain described here comes from a study of T cells in narcolepsy. CDR3 length: 16 amino acids. Germline loops: CDR1 WSHSY, CDR2 SAAADI. V lost 5 bases to trimming and J lost 0 bases, with 15 bases between them. Here immunoSEQ multiplex PCR was the method, and the copy in TCRdb shows in-frame clones only, minus some. The sample includes tens of thousands of clones, 55% to 80% of them seen just once. The rearrangement uses TRBV10-2 and TRBJ2-3, with D maybe TRBD2 (6 bases). This TCR came from a human donor in good health. Sequenced material: memory (CD45RA-) CD4+ T cells from blood. The CDR3 region has the DNA TGCGCCAGCAGTCGGGCAGAAGCGGGCAGCACAGATACGCAGTATTTT. Its protein product is CASSRAEAGSTDTQYF.